This T cell receptor beta chain is drawn from a study of Ad26.COV2.S vaccination and SARS-CoV-2 variants. Whole-study results and caveats: After vaccination, reports described spike-specific CD8+ and CD4+ T cell responses as showing substantial breadth.

Measured with immunoSEQ multiplex PCR; TCRdb has only the in-frame clones, and not every one. The table shows approximately 140,000 clones, with more than 80% occurring only once. CDR3 length: 14 residues. V lost 6 bases and J 9 bases, leaving 15 bases between the germline ends. Germline-derived CDR1 and CDR2 are MNHNY and SVGAGI (reference sequence). With respect to this clone: What it binds is not known.

Material: peripheral blood, obtained after recovery from COVID-19. This receptor was obtained from a human donor who had recovered from COVID-19. The rearrangement joins TRBV6-6 to TRBJ1-6, with D perhaps matching TRBD1 (6 bases). CDR3 sequence reads: CASRGQGEGSPLHF. CDR3 DNA sequence: TGTGCCAGCAGGGGACAAGGGGAAGGTTCACCCCTCCACTTT.